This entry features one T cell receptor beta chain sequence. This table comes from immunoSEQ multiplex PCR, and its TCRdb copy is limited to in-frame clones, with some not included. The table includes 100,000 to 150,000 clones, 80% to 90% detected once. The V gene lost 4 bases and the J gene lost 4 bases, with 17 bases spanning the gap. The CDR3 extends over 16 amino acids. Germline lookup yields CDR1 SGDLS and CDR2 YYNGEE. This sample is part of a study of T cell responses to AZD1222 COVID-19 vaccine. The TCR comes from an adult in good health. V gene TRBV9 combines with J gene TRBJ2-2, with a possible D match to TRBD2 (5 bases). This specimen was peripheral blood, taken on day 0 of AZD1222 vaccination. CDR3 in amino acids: CASSPPSGKGTGELFF. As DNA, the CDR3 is TGTGCCAGCAGCCCCCCATCCGGGAAAGGCACCGGGGAGCTGTTTTTT. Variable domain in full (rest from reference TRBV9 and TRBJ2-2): DSGVTQTPKHLITATGQRVTLRCSPRSGDLSVYWYQQSLDQGLQFLIQYYNGEERAKGNILERFSAQQFPDLHSELNLSSLELGDSALYFCASSPPSGKGTGELFFGEGSRLTVL.